Listed below are T cell receptor beta chains from one sample, sequenced in a study of CD8 T cells in Susac syndrome. TCRdb called the immunoSEQ multiplex PCR reads again in MiXCR, with one record for every CDR3 protein. The sample has 150,000 to 200,000 distinct CDR3 sequences; about 94% are singletons. Sequenced sample: CD4+ T cells from PBMCs. The receptors come from a human donor with multiple sclerosis. CDR3s include the opening cysteine and the closing phenylalanine or tryptophan. The D gene is left open where the match is weak. Not all rows give a size; the values are once, few, many and, for expanded clones, a class.

CDR3aa: CSAQGDHTSGDEQFF; CDR3nt: TGCAGCGCCCAGGGTGATCACACAAGTGGGGATGAGCAGTTCTTC; len: 15; d_gene: NA; abundance: NA; v_gene: TRBV29-1; j_gene: TRBJ2-1
CDR3aa: CASSFGGTGANVLTF; CDR3nt: TGTGCCAGCAGTTTTGGTGGAACTGGGGCCAACGTCCTGACTTTC; len: 15; d_gene: NA; abundance: NA; v_gene: TRBV28; j_gene: TRBJ2-6
CDR3aa: CASRGYEQYF; CDR3nt: TGTGCCAGCAGGGGCTACGAGCAGTACTTC; len: 10; d_gene: NA; abundance: NA; v_gene: TRBV19; j_gene: TRBJ2-7
CDR3aa: CASSSSSSTQYF; CDR3nt: TGTGCCAGCAGCTCCTCCTCCTCCACGCAGTATTTT; len: 12; d_gene: NA; abundance: NA; v_gene: TRBV7-2; j_gene: TRBJ2-3
CDR3aa: CAITWDSQDGEQFF; CDR3nt: TGTGCCATCACCTGGGACAGCCAAGACGGGGAGCAGTTCTTC; len: 14; d_gene: TRBD1; abundance: NA; v_gene: TRBV10-3; j_gene: TRBJ2-1
CDR3aa: CASSQGGQGYGYTF; CDR3nt: TGTGCCAGCAGCCAAGGAGGACAGGGTTATGGCTACACCTTC; len: 14; d_gene: TRBD1; abundance: once; v_gene: TRBV3-1; j_gene: TRBJ1-2
CDR3aa: CASSMQGLAGTGELFF; CDR3nt: TGTGCCAGTAGTATGCAGGGACTAGCGGGGACCGGGGAGCTGTTTTTT; len: 16; d_gene: TRBD2; abundance: once; v_gene: TRBV19; j_gene: TRBJ2-2
CDR3aa: CAWDRGQRWSEAFF; CDR3nt: TGTGCCTGGGATCGAGGACAGCGGTGGAGTGAAGCTTTCTTT; len: 14; d_gene: NA; abundance: NA; v_gene: TRBV30; j_gene: TRBJ1-1
CDR3aa: CASSQTPNSNQPQHF; CDR3nt: TGTGCCAGCAGCCAGACTCCCAATAGCAATCAGCCCCAGCATTTT; len: 15; d_gene: NA; abundance: NA; v_gene: TRBV3-1; j_gene: TRBJ1-5
CDR3aa: CASSSGYNQPQHF; CDR3nt: TGTGCCAGCAGCTCGGGATACAATCAGCCCCAGCATTTT; len: 13; d_gene: NA; abundance: NA; v_gene: TRBV11-1; j_gene: TRBJ1-5
CDR3aa: CSARKQGSTPFF; CDR3nt: TGCAGTGCTAGAAAACAGGGGTCCACGCCGTTCTTC; len: 12; d_gene: TRBD1; abundance: NA; v_gene: TRBV20-1; j_gene: TRBJ2-1
CDR3aa: CATSGGTSYEQYF; CDR3nt: TGTGCCACCAGTGGCGGGACTAGCTACGAGCAGTACTTC; len: 13; d_gene: TRBD2; abundance: once; v_gene: TRBV24-1; j_gene: TRBJ2-7
CDR3aa: CASSPPGLVGETQYF; CDR3nt: TGTGCCAGCTCACCACCGGGACTAGTGGGGGAGACCCAGTACTTC; len: 15; d_gene: TRBD2; abundance: NA; v_gene: TRBV18; j_gene: TRBJ2-5
CDR3aa: CASSTRDRGNTEAFF; CDR3nt: TGCGCCAGCAGCACCCGGGACAGGGGGAACACTGAAGCTTTCTTT; len: 15; d_gene: TRBD1; abundance: NA; v_gene: TRBV5-1; j_gene: TRBJ1-1
CDR3aa: CASSYSGSGADTQYF; CDR3nt: TGTGCCAGCAGTTACTCGGGTAGCGGAGCAGATACGCAGTATTTT; len: 15; d_gene: NA; abundance: few; v_gene: TRBV6-5; j_gene: TRBJ2-3
CDR3aa: CASSYSTGGQETQYF; CDR3nt: TGTGCCAGCAGTTACTCGACCGGGGGTCAAGAGACCCAGTACTTC; len: 15; d_gene: NA; abundance: NA; v_gene: TRBV6-5; j_gene: TRBJ2-5
CDR3aa: CASSLMRGTGELFF; CDR3nt: TGTGCCAGCAGCTTAATGCGGGGAACCGGGGAGCTGTTTTTT; len: 14; d_gene: NA; abundance: NA; v_gene: TRBV7-9; j_gene: TRBJ2-2
CDR3aa: CAWNLKTGTGNEKLFF; CDR3nt: TGTGCCTGGAACTTGAAAACCGGGACAGGGAACGAAAAACTGTTTTTT; len: 16; d_gene: TRBD1; abundance: NA; v_gene: TRBV30; j_gene: TRBJ1-4
CDR3aa: CASSTIGQVWRGTEAFF; CDR3nt: TGTGCCAGCAGTACTATTGGACAGGTCTGGCGGGGCACTGAAGCTTTCTTT; len: 17; d_gene: TRBD1; abundance: NA; v_gene: TRBV27; j_gene: TRBJ1-1
CDR3aa: CASSVSVSGRRETEAFF; CDR3nt: TGTGCCAGCAGTGTAAGTGTGTCGGGACGGAGGGAGACTGAAGCTTTCTTT; len: 17; d_gene: NA; abundance: NA; v_gene: TRBV2; j_gene: TRBJ1-1
CDR3aa: CSANPSGPYDEQFF; CDR3nt: TGCAGTGCCAATCCTAGCGGGCCCTACGATGAGCAGTTCTTC; len: 14; d_gene: TRBD2; abundance: NA; v_gene: TRBV20-1; j_gene: TRBJ2-1
CDR3aa: CSARAHPGNEKLFF; CDR3nt: TGCAGTGCTAGAGCCCACCCAGGGAACGAAAAACTGTTTTTT; len: 14; d_gene: NA; abundance: NA; v_gene: TRBV20-1; j_gene: TRBJ1-4
CDR3aa: CASSQQAVPGTDTQYF; CDR3nt: TGTGCCAGCAGTCAACAAGCGGTTCCCGGCACAGATACGCAGTATTTT; len: 16; d_gene: NA; abundance: once; v_gene: TRBV27; j_gene: TRBJ2-3
CDR3aa: CASSRPGVGYGYTF; CDR3nt: TGTGCCAGCAGTCGTCCTGGGGTTGGCTATGGCTACACCTTC; len: 14; d_gene: NA; abundance: NA; v_gene: TRBV3-1; j_gene: TRBJ1-2
CDR3aa: CASSLVSLNTEAFF; CDR3nt: TGCGCCAGCAGCTTGGTCAGTTTGAACACTGAAGCTTTCTTT; len: 14; d_gene: NA; abundance: NA; v_gene: TRBV5-1; j_gene: TRBJ1-1
CDR3aa: CASSYSRVSSEQYF; CDR3nt: TGTGCCAGCAGTTACTCGAGGGTGAGCAGCGAGCAGTACTTC; len: 14; d_gene: NA; abundance: NA; v_gene: TRBV6-5; j_gene: TRBJ2-7
CDR3aa: CASSSPRDRGRYEQYF; CDR3nt: TGCGCCAGCAGCTCACCACGGGACAGGGGGCGCTACGAGCAGTACTTC; len: 16; d_gene: TRBD1; abundance: NA; v_gene: TRBV5-1; j_gene: TRBJ2-7
CDR3aa: CASSPSAGLNQPQHF; CDR3nt: TGTGCCAGCAGTCCTTCTGCAGGGTTGAATCAGCCCCAGCATTTT; len: 15; d_gene: NA; abundance: NA; v_gene: TRBV27; j_gene: TRBJ1-5
CDR3aa: CASTRLADSTDTQYF; CDR3nt: TGTGCCAGCACCCGACTAGCGGATAGCACAGATACGCAGTATTTT; len: 15; d_gene: TRBD2; abundance: once; v_gene: TRBV12-3/TRBV12-4; j_gene: TRBJ2-3
CDR3aa: CARLLAGGPAKNIQYF; CDR3nt: TGTGCCAGGTTGTTAGCGGGGGGGCCTGCCAAAAACATTCAGTACTTC; len: 16; d_gene: TRBD2; abundance: NA; v_gene: TRBV6-4; j_gene: TRBJ2-4
CDR3aa: CSARDIRQGGYEQYF; CDR3nt: TGCAGTGCTAGAGATATAAGACAGGGCGGATACGAGCAGTACTTC; len: 15; d_gene: TRBD1; abundance: NA; v_gene: TRBV20-1; j_gene: TRBJ2-7
CDR3aa: CASSYSSGTVQETQYF; CDR3nt: TGTGCCAGCAGTTATTCGAGCGGGACAGTCCAAGAGACCCAGTACTTC; len: 16; d_gene: NA; abundance: NA; v_gene: TRBV6-5; j_gene: TRBJ2-5
CDR3aa: CSAPQRGGNTEAFF; CDR3nt: TGCAGTGCCCCACAGCGGGGTGGGAACACTGAAGCTTTCTTT; len: 14; d_gene: NA; abundance: NA; v_gene: TRBV20-1; j_gene: TRBJ1-1
CDR3aa: CASSDRRHGELFF; CDR3nt: TGCGCCAGCAGCGACAGGCGACACGGGGAGCTGTTTTTT; len: 13; d_gene: NA; abundance: NA; v_gene: TRBV5-1; j_gene: TRBJ2-2
CDR3aa: CASSLQGKAEAFF; CDR3nt: TGTGCCAGCAGTCTACAGGGGAAAGCGGAAGCTTTCTTT; len: 13; d_gene: TRBD1; abundance: NA; v_gene: TRBV12-3/TRBV12-4; j_gene: TRBJ1-1
CDR3aa: CASSLSQSGNTIYF; CDR3nt: TGTGCCAGCAGCTTGAGCCAGTCTGGAAACACCATATATTTT; len: 14; d_gene: NA; abundance: NA; v_gene: TRBV7-9; j_gene: TRBJ1-3
CDR3aa: CAWRDRTRGETQYF; CDR3nt: TGTGCCTGGAGAGATAGGACGCGGGGAGAGACCCAGTACTTC; len: 14; d_gene: NA; abundance: NA; v_gene: TRBV30; j_gene: TRBJ2-5
CDR3aa: CASSLEGSVTGELFF; CDR3nt: TGCGCCAGCAGCTTGGAAGGCAGTGTCACCGGGGAGCTGTTTTTT; len: 15; d_gene: NA; abundance: once; v_gene: TRBV5-1; j_gene: TRBJ2-2
CDR3aa: CASSLIGTYRIGYTF; CDR3nt: TGTGCCAGCAGCTTAATCGGAACCTACAGGATCGGCTACACCTTC; len: 15; d_gene: NA; abundance: NA; v_gene: TRBV11-2; j_gene: TRBJ1-2
CDR3aa: CASILGLTGELFF; CDR3nt: TGTGCCAGCATCCTAGGCCTTACCGGGGAGCTGTTTTTT; len: 13; d_gene: NA; abundance: NA; v_gene: TRBV6-2/TRBV6-3; j_gene: TRBJ2-2
CDR3aa: CSARQASYEQYF; CDR3nt: TGCAGTGCCCGACAGGCCTCCTACGAGCAGTACTTC; len: 12; d_gene: NA; abundance: NA; v_gene: TRBV20-1; j_gene: TRBJ2-7
CDR3aa: CSARAWGRGSYNEQFF; CDR3nt: TGCAGTGCTAGAGCTTGGGGGAGGGGTTCCTACAATGAGCAGTTCTTC; len: 16; d_gene: TRBD2; abundance: NA; v_gene: TRBV20-1; j_gene: TRBJ2-1
CDR3aa: CASSNRDRGSYEQYF; CDR3nt: TGTGCCAGCAGCAATCGGGACAGGGGCTCCTACGAGCAGTACTTC; len: 15; d_gene: TRBD1; abundance: NA; v_gene: TRBV3-1; j_gene: TRBJ2-7
CDR3aa: CASSVASTGGKLFF; CDR3nt: TGTGCCAGCAGCGTAGCGTCTACGGGAGGGAAACTGTTTTTT; len: 14; d_gene: NA; abundance: once; v_gene: TRBV9; j_gene: TRBJ1-4
CDR3aa: CSASFNSGANVLTF; CDR3nt: TGCAGTGCTAGCTTTAACTCTGGGGCCAACGTCCTGACTTTC; len: 14; d_gene: NA; abundance: NA; v_gene: TRBV20-1; j_gene: TRBJ2-6
CDR3aa: CASSYSSPPPTQYF; CDR3nt: TGTGCCAGCAGTTACTCGAGTCCACCCCCGACGCAGTATTTT; len: 14; d_gene: NA; abundance: NA; v_gene: TRBV6-6; j_gene: TRBJ2-3
CDR3aa: CASSQDLATGLTIEQFF; CDR3nt: TGTGCCAGCAGCCAAGACTTGGCGACCGGGCTTACAATTGAGCAGTTCTTC; len: 17; d_gene: NA; abundance: NA; v_gene: TRBV3-1; j_gene: TRBJ2-1
CDR3aa: CASSQGGRYLGELFF; CDR3nt: TGTGCCAGCAGCCAAGGGGGGCGTTACCTGGGGGAGCTGTTTTTT; len: 15; d_gene: NA; abundance: NA; v_gene: TRBV4-2; j_gene: TRBJ2-2
CDR3aa: CASSLDPGLVVFF; CDR3nt: TGTGCCAGCAGCTTAGACCCAGGGTTGGTCGTTTTCTTT; len: 13; d_gene: NA; abundance: NA; v_gene: TRBV7-2; j_gene: TRBJ1-1
CDR3aa: CASGRDSHYEQYF; CDR3nt: TGTGCCAGCGGCCGGGACAGTCACTACGAGCAGTACTTC; len: 13; d_gene: TRBD1; abundance: NA; v_gene: TRBV5-6; j_gene: TRBJ2-7
CDR3aa: CASSLWVRIAEAFF; CDR3nt: TGTGCCAGCAGTTTATGGGTAAGGATAGCTGAAGCTTTCTTT; len: 14; d_gene: NA; abundance: NA; v_gene: TRBV28; j_gene: TRBJ1-1
CDR3aa: CASSPSQEYLSTDTQYF; CDR3nt: TGTGCCAGCAGTCCTTCTCAGGAGTACCTAAGCACAGATACGCAGTATTTT; len: 17; d_gene: NA; abundance: once; v_gene: TRBV27; j_gene: TRBJ2-3
CDR3aa: CASSFGDRKAAQYF; CDR3nt: TGCGCCAGCAGCTTCGGCGATCGTAAAGCGGCCCAGTACTTC; len: 14; d_gene: NA; abundance: NA; v_gene: TRBV5-1; j_gene: TRBJ2-5
CDR3aa: CASSVTATADTQYF; CDR3nt: TGTGCCAGCAGTGTTACCGCGACAGCAGATACGCAGTATTTT; len: 14; d_gene: NA; abundance: once; v_gene: TRBV6-1; j_gene: TRBJ2-3
CDR3aa: CASSLYRDSPYGYTF; CDR3nt: TGTGCCAGCAGTTTATACCGGGACAGTCCCTATGGCTACACCTTC; len: 15; d_gene: TRBD1; abundance: NA; v_gene: TRBV28; j_gene: TRBJ1-2
CDR3aa: CAWSVGTGPHEQYF; CDR3nt: TGTGCCTGGAGTGTGGGGACAGGGCCCCACGAGCAGTACTTC; len: 14; d_gene: TRBD1; abundance: NA; v_gene: TRBV30; j_gene: TRBJ2-7
CDR3aa: CASSLSDHQNTEAFF; CDR3nt: TGTGCCAGCAGCTTATCTGACCATCAGAACACTGAAGCTTTCTTT; len: 15; d_gene: NA; abundance: NA; v_gene: TRBV11-2; j_gene: TRBJ1-1
CDR3aa: CASAQEYEQYF; CDR3nt: TGTGCTAGTGCTCAGGAGTACGAGCAGTACTTC; len: 11; d_gene: NA; abundance: once; v_gene: TRBV12-5; j_gene: TRBJ2-7
CDR3aa: CASSLESYEQYF; CDR3nt: TGTGCCAGCAGTTTAGAGAGCTACGAGCAGTACTTC; len: 12; d_gene: NA; abundance: NA; v_gene: TRBV28; j_gene: TRBJ2-7
CDR3aa: CASRAGNYEQYF; CDR3nt: TGTGCCAGCAGGGCAGGGAATTACGAGCAGTACTTC; len: 12; d_gene: NA; abundance: NA; v_gene: TRBV6-5; j_gene: TRBJ2-7